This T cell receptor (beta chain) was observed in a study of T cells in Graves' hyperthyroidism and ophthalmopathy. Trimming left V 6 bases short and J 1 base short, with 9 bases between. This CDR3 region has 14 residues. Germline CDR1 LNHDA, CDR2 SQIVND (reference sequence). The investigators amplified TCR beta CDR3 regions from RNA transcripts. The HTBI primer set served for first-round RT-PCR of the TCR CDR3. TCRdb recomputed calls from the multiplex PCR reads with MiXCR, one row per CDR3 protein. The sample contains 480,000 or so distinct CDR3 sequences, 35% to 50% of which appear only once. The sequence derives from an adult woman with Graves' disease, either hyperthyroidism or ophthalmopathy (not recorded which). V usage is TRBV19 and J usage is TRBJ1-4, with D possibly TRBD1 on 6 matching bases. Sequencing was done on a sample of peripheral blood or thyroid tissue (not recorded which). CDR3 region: CASRPTGTNEKLFF. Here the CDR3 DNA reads TGTGCCAGTAGACCGACAGGAACTAATGAAAAACTGTTTTTT.